These 23 T cell receptor beta chains were all obtained from the same sample, sequenced in a study of OX40 agonist ivuxolimab in advanced cancers. TCRdb's copy holds only in-frame clones and misses some; the assay was immunoSEQ multiplex PCR. The sample consists of about 74,000 clones, less than 90% of them appearing once. This sample comprised CD4+ or CD8+ T cells sorted from blood, obtained in a trial of the OX40 agonist ivuxolimab. Receptor source: an adult with an advanced solid tumor such as melanoma, head and neck, liver or kidney cancer.

The V and J genes are TRBV28 and TRBJ2-3; 13 nucleotides line up with TRBD2. The CDR3 is 16 residues long. Looked up from germline, CDR1 is MDHEN and CDR2 is SYDVKM. V lost 4 bases to trimming and J lost 1 base; unmatched junction nucleotides: 2. CDR3 sequence (DNA): TGTGCCAGCAGTTCAGGACTAGCGGGAGGCACAGATACGCAGTATTTT. Translating gives CASSSGLAGGTDTQYF.

The J gene is TRBJ2-7, the V gene TRBV28, with D unresolved. CDR3 length: 13 amino acids. V was shortened by 3 bases and J by 2 bases, with 8 bases between the two germline ends. From germline, CDR1 is MDHEN and CDR2 SYDVKM. The CDR3 coding sequence is TGTGCCAGCAGTTTGTTACAGACCTACGAGCAGTACTTC. It codes for CASSLLQTYEQYF.

The chain recombines TRBV12-5 with TRBJ2-3; 9 bases agree with TRBD2. The CDR3 has 15 residues. CDR1 and CDR2 (germline): LGHNT, FRNRAP. J gave up 2 bases and V 4 bases, and 4 bases lay outside the gene matches. CDR3 nucleotide sequence: TGTGCTAGTGGTTGGAGCGGGAGGCACACAGATACGCAGTATTTT. Translated, it gives CASGWSGRHTDTQYF.

The chain is built from TRBV18 and TRBJ2-7, with 11 bases that match TRBD2. Germline trimming cut 1 base from V and 1 base from J; bases unmatched to any gene: 3. Germline V CDR1 and CDR2: KGHSH, LQKENI. This CDR3 is 16 amino acids long. This CDR3 reads CASSPRLAGSSYEQYF. As DNA, the CDR3 is TGTGCCAGCTCACCACGACTAGCGGGGTCTTCCTACGAGCAGTACTTC. The full variable domain, completed using reference TRBV18 and TRBJ2-7, is NAGVMQNPRHLVRRRGQEARLRCSPMKGHSHVYWYRQLPEEGLKFMVYLQKENIIDESGMPKERFSAEFPKEGPSILRIQQVVRGDSAAYFCASSPRLAGSSYEQYFGPGTRLTVT.

With regard to this clone: An end of the junction differs from the germline gene, which may be a read error. The chain employs TRBV6-1 and TRBJ1-6; D is perhaps TRBD1 (5 bases). The CDR3 runs 12 residues. From germline, CDR1 is MNHNS and CDR2 SASEGT. The DNA for the CDR3 is TGTGCCAGCAGTGAAGGGTTGGCCAGGGCGGACTTT. This codes for CASSEGLARADF.

This chain connects TRBV6-1 to TRBJ1-5; D is perhaps TRBD1 (5 bases). V lost 3 bases and J lost 0, with 12 bases in between. Germline lookup yields CDR1 MNHNS and CDR2 SASEGT. This CDR3 contains 16 residues. The CDR3 DNA follows: TGTGCCAGCAGTGAGAACCCCAGGGCTAGCAATCAGCCCCAGCATTTT. It specifies CASSENPRASNQPQHF.

This clone appeared a single time. This chain joins TRBV4-2 and TRBJ2-7; TRBD1 or TRBD2 may be the D gene (6 bases each). Trimming shortened V by 4 bases and J by 6 bases, and 22 bases separated the two germline ends. Germline V gene data show CDR1 as LGHNA and CDR2 as YNFKEQ. The CDR3 is 16 residues long. The CDR3 nucleotides read TGTGCCAGCAGCCGGGGAGGACAGTCCTCCCGTCTCGAGCAGTACTTC. Protein product: CASSRGGQSSRLEQYF.

V and J are TRBV5-4 and TRBJ2-7, with a possible D match to TRBD1 (5 bases). V gave up 4 bases and J gave up 0 bases, with 14 bases separating them. The CDR3 covers 15 residues. Germline loops: CDR1 SGHNT, CDR2 YYREEE (reference sequence). CDR3: CASSPAGHLSYEQYF. CDR3 nucleotide sequence: TGTGCCAGCAGCCCGGCAGGGCATCTCTCCTACGAGCAGTACTTC.

This clone was seen once. V gene TRBV7-9 combines with J gene TRBJ2-7; D could derive from TRBD1 or TRBD2 (5 bases each). Between the trimmed V and J ends, which lost 0 bases and 4 bases, there was a span of 10 bases. The CDR3 consists of 14 residues. CDR1 is SEHNR, CDR2 FQNEAQ, per germline (reference sequence). The CDR3, as DNA: TGTGCCAGCAGCTTAGCGGGGACGGGGTACGAGCAGTACTTC. Translating it yields CASSLAGTGYEQYF.

This clone showed up just a few times. The rearrangement uses TRBV19 and TRBJ1-5; 12 bases are shared with TRBD1. This CDR3 has 16 amino acids. Germline V gene lookup returns CDR1 LNHDA and CDR2 SQIVND (reference sequence). V dropped 5 bases and J dropped 6; count of bases not matched to a gene: 8. DNA of the CDR3: TGTGCCAGTAGTCCCTCCGGGACAGGGGGCCGTCAGCCCCAGCATTTT. Encoded protein: CASSPSGTGGRQPQHF. The complete variable domain, with remaining parts taken from reference TRBV19 and TRBJ1-5, reads DGGITQSPKYLFRKEGQNVTLSCEQNLNHDAMYWYRQDPGQGLRLIYYSQIVNDFQKGDIAEGYSVSREKKESFPLTVTSAQKNPTAFYLCASSPSGTGGRQPQHFGDGTRLSIL.

The V and J genes are TRBV4-1 and TRBJ1-2; D is undetermined. CDR3 size: 15 residues. Looked up from germline, CDR1 is MGHRA and CDR2 is YSYEKL. V was clipped by 1 base and J by 2 bases, with 11 bases between them. CDR3 residues: CASSQASRANYGYTF. As DNA, the CDR3 is TGCGCCAGCAGCCAAGCCAGTAGGGCCAACTATGGCTACACCTTC.

The V call is TRBV5-1, the J call TRBJ2-3, with a tentative D call TRBD2 (5 bases). Germline V gene lookup returns CDR1 SGHRS and CDR2 YFSETQ. The CDR3 runs to 15 residues. With 0 bases removed from V and 0 bases from J, the gap between germline ends came to 8 bases. The CDR3 sequence is CASSLGTPSTDTQYF. For the CDR3, the DNA is TGCGCCAGCAGCTTGGGGACTCCTAGCACAGATACGCAGTATTTT. The variable domain in full, completed from reference TRBV5-1 and TRBJ2-3, reads KAGVTQTPRYLIKTRGQQVTLSCSPISGHRSVSWYQQTPGQGLQFLFEYFSETQRNKGNFPGRFSGRQFSNSRSEMNVSTLELGDSALYLCASSLGTPSTDTQYFGPGTRLTVL.

The V gene is TRBV28, the J gene TRBJ1-1; D possibly corresponds to TRBD1 (5 bases). Per germline, CDR1 MDHEN and CDR2 SYDVKM. V lost 6 bases, J lost 1 base, and 18 bases lay in between. The CDR3 is 16 amino acids. The chain's CDR3 is CASRRGGVKGNTEAFF. In nucleotides, the CDR3 is TGTGCCAGCAGGCGGGGGGGGGTGAAAGGGAACACTGAAGCTTTCTTT.

The chain combines TRBV7-6 with TRBJ2-5; weak D call: TRBD2 (5 bases). The CDR3 sequence is 16 residues long. Germline CDR1 SGHVS, CDR2 FNYEAQ. Trimming pared 0 bases from V and 5 bases from J, leaving 16 bases between. CDR3 sequence: CASSLAGEYLQETQYF. The CDR3 DNA reads as TGTGCCAGCAGCTTAGCTGGGGAGTATTTGCAGGAGACCCAGTACTTC.

This chain connects TRBV5-1 to TRBJ1-2, with D uncertain. The CDR3 is made up of 15 amino acids. V lost 2 bases to trimming and J lost 10 bases, with 21 bases between them. Germline V gene sequence: CDR1 SGHRS, CDR2 YFSETQ. The CDR3 loop is CASSFDNLLVGDYTF. The CDR3 DNA reads TGCGCCAGCAGCTTTGATAATCTTTTAGTGGGAGACTACACCTTC.

The V and J genes are TRBV19 and TRBJ2-7; no reliable D call. V was shortened by 9 bases and J by 1 base, with 13 bases between the two germline ends. The CDR3 length is 13 residues. Germline CDR1 reads LNHDA; CDR2 reads SQIVND (reference sequence). CDR3 residues: CASAEMFSYEQYF. The CDR3 nucleotides are TGTGCCAGCGCGGAGATGTTTTCCTACGAGCAGTACTTC.

This chain links TRBV28 with TRBJ1-4; 10 nucleotides align to TRBD1. Germline V gives CDR1 MDHEN, CDR2 SYDVKM. CDR3 size: 14 residues. V gave up 8 bases and J gave up 6 bases; unmatched junction bases: 6. The CDR3 loop is CASHDRGPDEKLFF. The CDR3 DNA is TGTGCCAGCCACGACAGGGGGCCCGATGAAAAACTGTTTTTT.

V and J are TRBV7-9 and TRBJ2-7; 9 bases are a match to TRBD1. This CDR3 region has 16 residues. CDR1 and CDR2 (germline): SEHNR, FQNEAQ (reference sequence). V shed 4 bases and J 5 bases; nucleotides not matched to a gene: 12. Here the CDR3 reads CASSSRAGQGGNEQYF. In nucleotides, the CDR3 is TGTGCCAGCAGCTCCCGAGCGGGACAGGGTGGAAACGAGCAGTACTTC.

CDR3 loop: CASTGQGWSEAFF. CDR3 in DNA: TGTGCCAGCACAGGACAGGGTTGGTCTGAAGCTTTCTTT. V gene TRBV19 combines with J gene TRBJ1-1; TRBD1 aligns across 8 bases. This CDR3 is built from 13 residues. CDR1 and CDR2 (germline): LNHDA, SQIVND (reference sequence). V shed 9 bases, J shed 6 bases, and the junction held 9 bases outside the gene matches.

V and J are TRBV5-4 and TRBJ2-5; TRBD2 matches at 8 bases. The CDR3 has 16 residues. V trimming: 3 bases; J trimming: 3 bases; junction bases outside the gene matches: 10. Germline CDR1 SGHNT, CDR2 YYREEE (reference sequence). The CDR3 loop is CASSSGLGRAKETQYF. The CDR3 DNA is TGTGCCAGCAGCTCAGGCCTCGGGAGGGCCAAAGAGACCCAGTACTTC.

The chain is built from TRBV21-1 and TRBJ1-4. TRBV21-1 has pseudogene status. This CDR3 is built from 14 residues. The CDR3 protein is CASSRRTTNEKLFF. As DNA, the CDR3 is TGTGCCAGCAGCAGACGGACAACTAATGAAAAACTGTTTTTT.

V usage is TRBV4-3 and J usage is TRBJ1-6; possible D gene TRBD1, 5 bases. This CDR3 comprises 14 residues. Trimming stripped 0 bases from V and 8 bases from J, with 8 bases between. CDR1 is LGHNA and CDR2 is YSLEER in the germline V gene. Here the CDR3 reads CASSQDPGDSPLHF. The DNA of the CDR3 is TGCGCCAGCAGCCAAGATCCGGGGGATTCACCCCTCCACTTT.

The chain combines TRBV7-9 with TRBJ2-5; 8 bases agree with TRBD2. Germline assignment: CDR1 SEHNR and CDR2 FQNEAQ (reference sequence). V lost 5 bases to trimming and J lost 6 bases; unmatched junction nucleotides: 8. The CDR3 covers 14 residues. CDR3 in amino acids: CASSLGLGLKTQYF. In nucleotides, the CDR3 is TGTGCCAGCAGCCTGGGACTAGGGTTAAAGACCCAGTACTTC.